One and the same sample provided the 6 T cell receptor beta chains below, sequenced in a study of CD8 T cells in Susac syndrome. Reverse transcription of roughly 0.5 to 1 ug RNA was performed with random hexamers. TCRdb fed the immunoSEQ multiplex PCR reads into MiXCR, producing one record per CDR3 protein. The table shows about 120,000 distinct CDR3 sequences, with about nine tenths occurring only once. The specimen was CD4+ T cells from PBMCs. The source is a human donor in good health.

The chain combines TRBV19 with TRBJ1-6; 7 bases agree with TRBD1. With 10 bases clipped from V and 16 bases from J, the junction kept 10 bases outside the gene matches. The germline V gene has CDR1 LNHDA and CDR2 SQIVND (reference sequence). The CDR3 covers 11 residues. CDR3 DNA sequence: TGTGCCACCGCCCAGGGGGACAGACTCCACTTT. It encodes CATAQGDRLHF. Full variable domain (remainder filled in from reference TRBV19 and TRBJ1-6): DGGITQSPKYLFRKEGQNVTLSCEQNLNHDAMYWYRQDPGQGLRLIYYSQIVNDFQKGDIAEGYSVSREKKESFPLTVTSAQKNPTAFYLCATAQGDRLHFGNGTRLTVT.

J is TRBJ1-1 and V is TRBV5-6; D is uncertain. Per germline, CDR1 SGHDT and CDR2 YYEEEE. This CDR3 contains 14 residues. The V end was cut by 2 bases, the J end by 1 base, with 9 bases between. The CDR3 reads CASSFPTGNTEAFF. CDR3 DNA sequence: TGTGCCAGCAGCTTCCCCACCGGGAACACTGAAGCTTTCTTT.

The chain recombines TRBV28 with TRBJ2-5, with D possibly TRBD2 on 5 matching bases. Trimming removed 6 bases at V and 5 bases at J, with 22 bases between. The CDR3 runs 16 residues. The germline CDR1 and CDR2 sequences are MDHEN and SYDVKM. CDR3 protein: CASSPQTPGRGETQYF. The CDR3 region has the DNA TGTGCCAGCAGCCCACAAACCCCGGGTCGAGGGGAGACCCAGTACTTC.

V gene TRBV24-1 combines with J gene TRBJ2-1, with 11 nucleotides matching TRBD2. In germline, CDR1 is KGHDR, CDR2 SFDVKD. This CDR3 spans 16 amino acids. With V trimmed by 4 bases and J by 5 bases, 6 bases remained unmatched. Here the CDR3 reads CATSDHRGLADNEQFF. Written as DNA, the CDR3 is TGTGCCACCAGTGACCATCGGGGACTAGCGGACAATGAGCAGTTCTTC.

The gene calls are TRBV20-1 and TRBJ2-5, with D possibly matching TRBD2 (6 bases). The germline CDR1 and CDR2 sequences are DFQATT and SNEGSKA (reference sequence). This CDR3 spans 14 amino acids. Trimming took 4 bases from V and 2 from J, leaving 14 bases between them. The CDR3 bases are TGCAGTGCTACCGGGGGTGGACATCAAGAGACCCAGTACTTC. It is translated as CSATGGGHQETQYF.

The chain is built from TRBV5-6 and TRBJ2-7, with a weak D call TRBD2 (6 bases). Deletions cut 4 bases from V and 2 bases from J, with 13 bases between. Germline V gene sequence: CDR1 SGHDT, CDR2 YYEEEE. The CDR3 totals 14 residues. The CDR3 DNA is TGTGCCAGCAGCGGGGGGACTCCAGCCTACGAGCAGTACTTC. Its translation is CASSGGTPAYEQYF.